The 8 T cell receptor beta chains presented below share a single source sample, sequenced in a study of beta chain features in type 1 diabetes. Every isolated RNA sample was fully reverse transcribed, so sequencing captured expressed TCRB transcripts. TCRdb keeps only in-frame clones here, not all; method: immunoSEQ multiplex PCR. The sample includes almost 250,000 clones, around an eighth seen only once; the top ten take more than 0.02%. Sequenced: naive CD4+ T cells from blood. The receptors were sampled from a woman in her forties in good health.

The chain joins TRBV23-1 to TRBJ1-4; 8 bases line up with TRBD1. TRBV23-1 is treated as an ORF (open reading frame) with a function not yet certain. J lost 7 bases, V lost 4 bases, and 23 bases had no gene match. The length of the CDR3 is 20 residues. DNA of the CDR3: TGCGCCAGCAGTCCCAGGACAGGGCGGTGGGTTATTATTGGTGGTGAAAAACTGTTTTTT. Translating it yields CASSPRTGRWVIIGGEKLFF.

The gene calls are TRBV18 and TRBJ2-1; TRBD2 matches 9 bases. Germline V lookup: CDR1 KGHSH, CDR2 LQKENI. Germline trimming cut 3 bases from V and 3 bases from J; bases unmatched to any gene: 3. The CDR3 is 15 residues long. The CDR3 region is CASSPATSGYNEQFF. The CDR3 bases are TGTGCCAGCTCACCCGCGACTAGCGGCTACAATGAGCAGTTCTTC. Complete variable domain (other parts from reference TRBV18 and TRBJ2-1): NAGVMQNPRHLVRRRGQEARLRCSPMKGHSHVYWYRQLPEEGLKFMVYLQKENIIDESGMPKERFSAEFPKEGPSILRIQQVVRGDSAAYFCASSPATSGYNEQFFGPGTRLTVL.

There are a few counts of this clone. V is TRBV7-8 and J is TRBJ2-7, with D tentatively TRBD2 (6 bases). Germline assignment: CDR1 SGHVS and CDR2 FQNEAQ. The CDR3 contains 14 residues. The ends were cut back, 5 bases at V and 2 bases at J, with 13 bases in the middle. The CDR3 DNA sequence: TGTGCCAGCAGCATCCGCGGAGGGGCCTACGAGCAGTACTTC. It specifies CASSIRGGAYEQYF.

The chain uses TRBV7-8 and TRBJ2-5; 7 nucleotides align to TRBD2. The J segment lost 0 bases and the V segment lost 1 base, leaving 2 bases of the junction unmatched. The CDR3 totals 15 residues. Germline assignment: CDR1 SGHVS and CDR2 FQNEAQ. CDR3 DNA sequence: TGTGCCAGCAGCTTAGTTGGGACTAACCAAGAGACCCAGTACTTC. Residues: CASSLVGTNQETQYF.

This clone appeared a few times. Germline and junction disagree at one end, which may indicate a read error. The V gene is TRBV6-1, the J gene TRBJ1-5; TRBD1 might be the D (6 bases). The germline V gene has CDR1 MNHNS and CDR2 SASEGT. The length of the CDR3 is 14 residues. The CDR3 sequence: CASREGGGNQPQHF. The DNA of the CDR3 is TGTGCCAGCAGGGAAGGGGGGGGAAATCAGCCCCAGCATTTT.

The CDR3, as DNA: TGTGCCAGCAGCTTGCAGGGTCCCTACAATGAGCAGTTCTTC. Its translation: CASSLQGPYNEQFF. The chain has TRBV5-4 and TRBJ2-1; D may be TRBD1 (5 bases). Germline CDR1 is SGHNT and CDR2 is YYREEE (reference sequence). The CDR3 loop spans 14 amino acids. V gave up 1 base and J gave up 2 bases, with 7 bases separating them.

The V and J genes are TRBV5-8 and TRBJ1-2; D remains unclear. The CDR3 runs 13 residues. Trimming shortened V by 2 bases and J by 8 bases, and 13 bases separated the two germline ends. Germline V gene lookup returns CDR1 SGHTS and CDR2 YDEGEE. The chain's CDR3 is CASSLYASSGYTF. Here the CDR3 DNA reads TGTGCCAGCAGCTTATACGCGTCTTCGGGCTACACCTTC.

The chain carries TRBV2 and TRBJ1-2; TRBD1 matches at 7 bases. Germline V lookup: CDR1 SNHLY, CDR2 FYNNEI. CDR3 size: 14 residues. J was trimmed by 4 bases and V by 6 bases; bases with no gene match: 8. The DNA for the CDR3 is TGTGCCAGCAGGATAACGACAGGGTTCTATGGCTACACCTTC. It codes for CASRITTGFYGYTF.